By sample share, the clone carrying this TCR beta chain is medium-sized (0.01 to 0.1%). CDR3 size: 17 residues. V was clipped by 0 bases and J by 10 bases; unmatched bases: 14. CDR1 MNHEY and CDR2 SVGAGI come from the germline V gene. BIOMED2 TRB-A/B primer pools were used in multiplex TRB PCR. TCRdb passed the multiplex PCR reads through MiXCR, listing each CDR3 protein once. Of some 7,800 distinct CDR3 sequences listed, under 30% are singletons. From blood, about 250-500 ng of genomic DNA served as TRB template. The source of the sample is a study of T and B cells in COVID-19 patients. V gene TRBV6-5 combines with J gene TRBJ2-1; 8 bases are a match to TRBD2. The sequence came from a human donor who had recovered from COVID-19. What was sequenced was blood. The CDR3 nucleotides read TGTGCCAGCAGTTACTCGAAACGGGAGGGCCGTATCACCGAGCAGTTCTTC. Protein: CASSYSKREGRITEQFF.